This is a list of T cell receptor beta chains from one sample in a study of T-cell memory formation after mild COVID-19. TCRdb analysed the 5' RACE reads with MiXCR anew, one entry per CDR3 protein. The profile shows about 210,000 distinct CDR3 sequences, around 30% of them singletons. The sequenced sample was PBMCs or a T cell subset sorted from them (not recorded which). These receptors all come from an adult woman who had mild COVID-19 (a few samples of this study predate the infection). Cell type and time point are not known. The CDR3 runs from the conserved cysteine through the conserved F or W.

CDR3aa	len	v_gene	j_gene
CASSRTTNGYNEQFF	15	TRBV9	TRBJ2-1
CASSPDGTSGRASYNEQFF	19	TRBV7-6	TRBJ2-1
CASSLGVFSNEKLFF	15	TRBV7-9	TRBJ1-4
CASSREVQETQYF	13	TRBV5-1	TRBJ2-5
CASSFSGLAGTTQYF	15	TRBV27	TRBJ2-5
CASSPLQVMNTEAFF	15	TRBV5-1	TRBJ1-1
CAINEPGDEKLFF	13	TRBV10-3	TRBJ1-4
CASSLELIGEKLFF	14	TRBV7-2	TRBJ1-4
CASSLGPSSLLGREGNEQFF	20	TRBV13	TRBJ2-1
CASSSRLAGDTQYF	14	TRBV7-3	TRBJ2-3
CASSQAPESSYNEQFF	16	TRBV4-3	TRBJ2-1
CSARGLALKVHNEQFF	16	TRBV20-1	TRBJ2-1
CSAQMTEFNQPQHF	14	TRBV20-1	TRBJ1-5
CASSPLKGRNTQYF	14	TRBV5-6	TRBJ2-3
CSARGGLPDTQYF	13	TRBV20-1	TRBJ2-3
CASSQEASVPGYIQYF	16	TRBV4-2	TRBJ2-4
CSATSRGFTEAFF	13	TRBV29-1	TRBJ1-1
CASRRGQGPYEQYF	14	TRBV19	TRBJ2-7
CASSQPRDRSREQFF	15	TRBV4-1	TRBJ2-1
CASSQVLVSGNEQFF	15	TRBV3-1	TRBJ2-1
CASSFGQGASGPQHF	15	TRBV7-9	TRBJ1-5
CASSLITATRGEKLFF	16	TRBV5-1	TRBJ1-4
CASRSGTSGSAGELFF	16	TRBV5-1	TRBJ2-2
CSVDRQVGYTF	11	TRBV29-1	TRBJ1-2
CATSDLPEGTVNEKLFF	17	TRBV24-1	TRBJ1-4
CASSLRIFYEQYF	13	TRBV12-3/TRBV12-4	TRBJ2-7
CASSSGLAGFSTDTQYF	17	TRBV2	TRBJ2-3
CASSHRGGEQYF	12	TRBV6-5	TRBJ2-7
CASSRRGSDEQYF	13	TRBV19	TRBJ2-7
CSAVTGGSYGYTF	13	TRBV29-1	TRBJ1-2
CASSLEGFDEQFF	13	TRBV7-7	TRBJ2-1
CASSFRTSGGPNNEQFF	17	TRBV5-1	TRBJ2-1
CASSLAGGMNTEAFF	15	TRBV11-1	TRBJ1-1
CAISDFSGFEETQYF	15	TRBV10-3	TRBJ2-5
CSVTRTDSGANVLTF	15	TRBV29-1	TRBJ2-6
CASSYEWRSNEQFF	14	TRBV6-5	TRBJ2-1
CASSYMGDEQFF	12	TRBV6-5	TRBJ2-1
CSARDIRNTGELFF	14	TRBV29-1	TRBJ2-2
CATSDSKGLRHYGYTF	16	TRBV24-1	TRBJ1-2
CAISGSGGAREQFF	14	TRBV10-3	TRBJ2-1
CASSPEPGLAGSQGRYF	17	TRBV5-1	TRBJ2-7
CASSLRMGTDTQYF	14	TRBV12-3/TRBV12-4	TRBJ2-3
CASSVDHGSRGVGGYTF	17	TRBV9	TRBJ1-2
CASSERTGYQPQHF	14	TRBV2	TRBJ1-5
CASSEEAGGASYTEAFF	17	TRBV6-1	TRBJ1-1
CASSHQPGLAGISSYNEQFF	20	TRBV5-1	TRBJ2-1
CASTLGAQETQYF	13	TRBV12-3/TRBV12-4	TRBJ2-5
CASRSSGGAPDTQYF	15	TRBV5-1	TRBJ2-3
CASSLASGQRTGELFF	16	TRBV7-9	TRBJ2-2
CASSQERQASYEQYF	15	TRBV4-2	TRBJ2-7
CASSFGGDYEQYF	13	TRBV7-9	TRBJ2-7
CAKPWQAGGYTF	12	TRBV27	TRBJ1-2
CATSRVAGELFF	12	TRBV15	TRBJ2-2
CSVRTVYEQYF	11	TRBV29-1	TRBJ2-7